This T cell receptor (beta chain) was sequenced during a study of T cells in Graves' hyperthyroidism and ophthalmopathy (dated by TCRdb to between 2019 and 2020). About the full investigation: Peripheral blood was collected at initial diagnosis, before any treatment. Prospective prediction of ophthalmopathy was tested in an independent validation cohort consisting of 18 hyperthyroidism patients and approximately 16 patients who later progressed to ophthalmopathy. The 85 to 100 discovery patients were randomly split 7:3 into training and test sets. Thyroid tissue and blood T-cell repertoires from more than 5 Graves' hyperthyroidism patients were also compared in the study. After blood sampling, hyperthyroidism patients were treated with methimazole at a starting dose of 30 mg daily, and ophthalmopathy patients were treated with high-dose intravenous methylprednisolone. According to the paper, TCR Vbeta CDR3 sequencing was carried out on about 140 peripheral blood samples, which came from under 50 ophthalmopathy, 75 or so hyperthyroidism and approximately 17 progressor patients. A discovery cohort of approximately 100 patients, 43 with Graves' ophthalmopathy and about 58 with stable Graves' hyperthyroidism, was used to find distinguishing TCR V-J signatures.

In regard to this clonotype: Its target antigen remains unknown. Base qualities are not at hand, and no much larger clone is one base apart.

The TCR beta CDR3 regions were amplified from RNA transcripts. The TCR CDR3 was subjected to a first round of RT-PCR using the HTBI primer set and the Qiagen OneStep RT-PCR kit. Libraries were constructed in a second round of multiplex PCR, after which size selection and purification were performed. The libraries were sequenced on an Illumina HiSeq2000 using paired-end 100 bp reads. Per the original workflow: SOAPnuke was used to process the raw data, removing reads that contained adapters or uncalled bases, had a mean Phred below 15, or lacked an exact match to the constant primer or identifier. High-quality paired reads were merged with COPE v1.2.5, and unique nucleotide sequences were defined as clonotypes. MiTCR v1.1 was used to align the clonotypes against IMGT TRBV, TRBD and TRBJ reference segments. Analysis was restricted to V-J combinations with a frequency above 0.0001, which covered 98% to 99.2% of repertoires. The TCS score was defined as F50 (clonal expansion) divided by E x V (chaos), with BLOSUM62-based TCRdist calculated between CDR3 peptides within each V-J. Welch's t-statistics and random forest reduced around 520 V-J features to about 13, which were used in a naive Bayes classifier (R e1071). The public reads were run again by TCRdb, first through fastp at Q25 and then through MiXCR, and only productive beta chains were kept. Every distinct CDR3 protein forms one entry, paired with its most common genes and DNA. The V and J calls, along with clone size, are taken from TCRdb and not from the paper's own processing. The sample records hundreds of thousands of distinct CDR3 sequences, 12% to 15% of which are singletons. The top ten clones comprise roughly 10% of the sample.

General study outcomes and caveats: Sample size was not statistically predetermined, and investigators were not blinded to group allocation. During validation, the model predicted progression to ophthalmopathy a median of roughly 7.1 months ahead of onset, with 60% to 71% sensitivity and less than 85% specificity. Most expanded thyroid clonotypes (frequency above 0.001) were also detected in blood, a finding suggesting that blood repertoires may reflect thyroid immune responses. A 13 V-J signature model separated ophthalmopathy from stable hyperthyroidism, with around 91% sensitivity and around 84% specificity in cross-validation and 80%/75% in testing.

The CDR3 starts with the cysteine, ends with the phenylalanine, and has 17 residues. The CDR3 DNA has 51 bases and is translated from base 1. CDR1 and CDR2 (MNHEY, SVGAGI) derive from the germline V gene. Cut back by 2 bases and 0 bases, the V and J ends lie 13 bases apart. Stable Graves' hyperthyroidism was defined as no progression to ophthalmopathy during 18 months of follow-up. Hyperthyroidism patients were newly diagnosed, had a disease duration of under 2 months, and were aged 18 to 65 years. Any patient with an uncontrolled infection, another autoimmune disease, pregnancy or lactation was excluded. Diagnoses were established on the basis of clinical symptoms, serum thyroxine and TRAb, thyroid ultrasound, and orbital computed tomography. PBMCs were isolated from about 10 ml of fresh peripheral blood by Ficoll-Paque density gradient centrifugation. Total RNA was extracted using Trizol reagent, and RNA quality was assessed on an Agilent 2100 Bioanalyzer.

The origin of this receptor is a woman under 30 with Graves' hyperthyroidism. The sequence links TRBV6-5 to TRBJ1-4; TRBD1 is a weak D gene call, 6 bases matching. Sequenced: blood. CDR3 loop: CASSYHPRQATNEKLFF. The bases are TGTGCCAGCAGTTACCACCCCCGACAGGCAACTAATGAAAAACTGTTTTTT.